Here is one TCR beta chain with its context. Germline V gene sequence: CDR1 MDHEN, CDR2 SYDVKM. The CDR3 has 15 residues. V was clipped by 3 bases and J by 7 bases, with 16 bases between them. The sample is drawn from a study of blood T cell repertoires in COVID-19. Original methodology: Counts of nucleated cells, estimated from reference gene primer amplification, were obtained. Measured with immunoSEQ multiplex PCR; TCRdb has only the in-frame clones, and not every one. The DNA was the basis for D and trimming; V, J and clone size are from that table. The top ten clones hold 7.8% of a sample with around 290,000 clones, over 75% of them seen once.

The sequencing input was peripheral blood. This TCR was recovered from a woman in her forties or fifties who had recovered from COVID-19. The V gene is TRBV28, the J gene TRBJ1-5, with a weak D call TRBD1 (5 bases). The CDR3 reads CASSFHNRGRQPQHF. Written as DNA, the CDR3 is TGTGCCAGCAGTTTTCATAATAGGGGAAGGCAGCCCCAGCATTTT.